The 12 T cell receptor beta chains presented below share a single source sample, sequenced in a study of blood T cells in healthy people across ages. A second PCR, run for about 6 to 11 cycles, used a sample-barcoded 5' primer plus a J-beta primer mix. TCRdb analysed the 5' RACE reads with MiXCR anew, one entry per CDR3 protein. The sample carries some 370,000 distinct CDR3 sequences, 50% to 60% recorded once. Sequencing was performed on blood. The receptor set was obtained from a man in his fifties or sixties in good health.

This clonotype was seen a few times. The chain is built from TRBV2 and TRBJ1-2; 11 bases line up with TRBD1. With 7 bases clipped from V and 8 bases from J, the junction kept 6 bases outside the gene matches. The V gene's germline CDR1 is SNHLY and CDR2 FYNNEI. The CDR3 has 13 amino acids. As DNA, the CDR3 is TGTGCCAGCAAAAAGGGACAGGGGGGCGGCTACACCTTC. Translation: CASKKGQGGGYTF.

The genes are TRBV27 and TRBJ2-1; tentatively, D is TRBD1 (6 bases). Per germline, CDR1 MNHEY and CDR2 SMNVEV (reference sequence). The CDR3 contains 15 residues. Trimming stripped 6 bases from V and 0 bases from J, with 12 bases between. CDR3 in amino acids: CASRPTGPSYNEQFF. As DNA, the CDR3 is TGTGCCAGCAGGCCCACAGGGCCCTCCTACAATGAGCAGTTCTTC.

V gene TRBV6-1 combines with J gene TRBJ2-3; no firm D call. CDR1 and CDR2 from the germline V gene are MNHNS and SASEGT. V was trimmed by 0 bases and J by 0 bases, leaving 10 bases between them. The CDR3 extends over 16 amino acids. CDR3 protein: CASSEAGGRSTDTQYF. CDR3 in DNA: TGTGCCAGCAGTGAAGCCGGCGGTCGGAGCACAGATACGCAGTATTTT.

This clonotype was detected a few times. The junction differs from germline at one of its ends, possibly a read error. CDR3 protein: CASSSGQNTGELFF. The DNA of the CDR3 is TGTGCCAGCAGCTCCGGACAGAACACCGGGGAGCTGTTTTTT. This sequence joins TRBV5-1 and TRBJ2-2; the D gene is possibly TRBD1 (5 bases). CDR1 is SGHRS and CDR2 is YFSETQ in the germline V gene. The CDR3 runs to 14 residues.

The rearrangement links TRBV7-9 to TRBJ2-3, with 7 nucleotides matching TRBD2. Germline CDR1 reads SEHNR; CDR2 reads FQNEAQ (reference sequence). The V and J ends lost 6 bases and 5 bases, in that order; junction bases with no gene match: 11. This CDR3 has 15 amino acids. DNA for the CDR3: TGTGCCAGCAGGGATGGGGCTAGCGGCCAAGATACGCAGTATTTT. Its protein is CASRDGASGQDTQYF. Drawing the rest from reference TRBV7-9 and TRBJ2-3, the complete variable domain is DTGVSQNPRHKITKRGQNVTFRCDPISEHNRLYWYRQTLGQGPEFLTYFQNEAQLEKSRLLSDRFSAERPKGSFSTLEIQRTEQGDSAMYLCASRDGASGQDTQYFGPGTRLTVL.

J is TRBJ2-2 and V is TRBV6-5; tentative D call: TRBD1 (6 bases). This CDR3 is built from 14 residues. Trimming pared 6 bases from V and 6 bases from J, leaving 14 bases between. Germline lookup yields CDR1 MNHEY and CDR2 SVGAGI. The CDR3 DNA sequence: TGTGCCAGCAGGCCTACAGGGATCCCCGGGGAGCTGTTTTTT. It yields the protein CASRPTGIPGELFF.

This clonotype was counted only a few times. This chain links TRBV29-1 with TRBJ1-4; no clear D. V shed 3 bases and J shed 4 bases, with 9 bases lying between them. From germline, CDR1 is SQVTM and CDR2 ANQGSEA. This CDR3 region has 13 residues. The CDR3 sequence: CSVDRMSNEKLFF. Written as DNA, the CDR3 is TGCAGCGTTGATCGGATGAGTAATGAAAAACTGTTTTTT.

In this sample, this clonotype turned up once. The V gene is TRBV7-9, the J gene TRBJ1-2; possible D gene TRBD1, 5 bases. Deletions cut 5 bases from V and 7 bases from J, with 17 bases between. The germline V gene has CDR1 SEHNR and CDR2 FQNEAQ (reference sequence). The CDR3 sequence is 14 residues long. CDR3 in DNA: TGTGCCAGCAGCCCAGGGACTCAGAGGGGTGGCTACACCTTC. This gives the protein CASSPGTQRGGYTF. Full variable domain (missing parts from reference TRBV7-9 and TRBJ1-2): DTGVSQNPRHKITKRGQNVTFRCDPISEHNRLYWYRQTLGQGPEFLTYFQNEAQLEKSRLLSDRFSAERPKGSFSTLEIQRTEQGDSAMYLCASSPGTQRGGYTFGSGTRLTVV.

This chain joins TRBV29-1 and TRBJ2-7; no clear D. V lost 7 bases and J 0 bases, leaving 13 bases between the germline ends. Germline CDR1 SQVTM, CDR2 ANQGSEA. The CDR3 has 13 residues. The CDR3 coding sequence is TGCAGCGCCCAGGAAGGCTTCTCCTACGAGCAGTACTTC. This gives the protein CSAQEGFSYEQYF.

The chain recombines TRBV5-1 with TRBJ2-7; 11 positions agree with TRBD2. Germline lookup yields CDR1 SGHRS and CDR2 YFSETQ. V was pared by 7 bases and J by 7 bases, with 19 bases of the junction left unmatched. This CDR3 has 17 amino acids. This chain's CDR3 is CASSGGSGGASYNEQYF. The CDR3 bases are TGCGCCAGCTCCGGAGGTAGCGGGGGGGCTTCCTACAATGAGCAGTACTTC.

This clonotype has ten or more counts. The chain combines TRBV9 with TRBJ1-4; 7 bases are a match to TRBD1. The CDR3 runs to 16 residues. Germline V gene data show CDR1 as SGDLS and CDR2 as YYNGEE. V was pared by 4 bases and J by 5 bases, with 11 bases of the junction left unmatched. The CDR3 sequence: CASSPRGGQMNEKLFF. For the CDR3, the DNA is TGTGCCAGCAGCCCACGAGGGGGACAGATGAATGAAAAACTGTTTTTT.

The V call is TRBV4-1, the J call TRBJ1-1; D may be TRBD1 (5 bases). The CDR3 spans 13 residues. V was clipped by 0 bases and J by 10 bases, with 12 bases between them. Germline V gene sequence: CDR1 MGHRA, CDR2 YSYEKL. In DNA, the CDR3 is TGCGCCAGCAGCCAAGAAAGAACAGGTGCAGCTTTCTTT. Protein sequence: CASSQERTGAAFF.